The 12 T cell receptor beta chains below were found in one sample sequenced in a study of cytomegalovirus exposure and HLA in healthy donors. Use of 60 Vbeta and 13 Jbeta primers characterized the PCR. Libraries were prepared by immunoSEQ multiplex PCR; TCRdb keeps only in-frame clonotypes and omits some of them. Its table records 150,000 to 200,000 clones. Input material: PBMCs. The origin of the receptors is a boy between 10 and 17 years old in good health and CMV-seronegative.

CDR3 DNA sequence: TGTGCCAGCAGCTTACCAGGGGGGTTCGGCTACACCTTC. It yields the protein CASSLPGGFGYTF. This rearrangement joins TRBV7-3 to TRBJ1-2; TRBD1 aligns across 7 bases. V lost 2 bases and J lost 8; bases outside the gene matches: 5. CDR3 length: 13 amino acids. Germline CDR1 reads SGHTA; CDR2 reads FQGTGA. Drawing the rest from reference TRBV7-3 and TRBJ1-2, the complete variable domain is GAGVSQTPSNKVTEKGKYVELRCDPISGHTALYWYRQSLGQGPEFLIYFQGTGAADDSGLPNDRFFAVRPEGSVSTLKIQRTERGDSAVYLCASSLPGGFGYTFGSGTRLTVV.

The CDR3 region is CASSYSNQPQHF. CDR3 DNA sequence: TGTGCCAGTAGCTATAGCAATCAGCCCCAGCATTTT. The chain combines TRBV19 with TRBJ1-5; no firm D call. This CDR3 contains 12 residues. V gave up 6 bases and J gave up 0 bases, with 3 bases separating them. CDR1 is LNHDA and CDR2 is SQIVND in the germline V gene (reference sequence).

This sequence joins TRBV9 and TRBJ2-2, with 12 nucleotides matching TRBD1. The CDR3 has 17 amino acids. V lost 0 bases and J lost 6; bases outside the gene matches: 6. Germline CDR1 SGDLS, CDR2 YYNGEE. The CDR3: CASSVEGGTGGSGELFF. CDR3 in DNA: TGTGCCAGCAGCGTAGAGGGGGGGACAGGGGGCTCCGGGGAGCTGTTTTTT.

The chain couples TRBV4-3 to TRBJ2-3; 10 nucleotides align to TRBD2. Per germline, CDR1 LGHNA and CDR2 YSLEER. Unmatched junction bases numbered 11, after V lost 0 bases and J lost 8 bases. CDR3 size: 17 residues. The DNA of the CDR3 is TGCGCCAGCAGCCAAGAAACCCTCCAGCGGGGGGGAGGTACGCAGTATTTT. It yields the protein CASSQETLQRGGGTQYF.

The chain joins TRBV5-6 to TRBJ1-1; 11 bases are shared with TRBD1. In germline, CDR1 is SGHDT, CDR2 YYEEEE. The CDR3 is made up of 15 amino acids. The V segment lost 8 bases and the J segment 5 bases; nucleotides outside the gene matches: 11. The CDR3 loop is CASIDRGTGGTEAFF. The CDR3 DNA sequence: TGTGCCAGTATCGATAGGGGGACAGGGGGAACTGAAGCTTTCTTT.

V gene TRBV19 combines with J gene TRBJ2-3; 11 bases are shared with TRBD2. The length of the CDR3 is 18 residues. Trimming took 0 bases from V and 0 from J; bases not matched to a gene: 5. In germline, CDR1 is LNHDA, CDR2 SQIVND (reference sequence). CDR3 coding DNA: TGTGCCAGTAGTATAGACCGACTAGCGGGGTCTAGCACAGATACGCAGTATTTT. It encodes CASSIDRLAGSSTDTQYF.

The chain is built from TRBV7-9 and TRBJ1-3, with 9 positions matching TRBD1. With V trimmed by 5 bases and J by 9 bases, 11 bases remained unmatched. This CDR3 has 15 residues. Germline assignment: CDR1 SEHNR and CDR2 FQNEAQ (reference sequence). CDR3 in DNA: TGTGCCAGCAGCCCTCCGGGACAGGGCCGGGGCACCATATATTTT. This translates into CASSPPGQGRGTIYF.

The chain joins TRBV5-1 to TRBJ1-5, with D perhaps matching TRBD1 (6 bases). Germline CDR1 is SGHRS and CDR2 is YFSETQ. The CDR3 totals 15 residues. V shed 0 bases and J shed 3 bases, with 10 bases lying between them. The CDR3 sequence is CASSLGDTTNQPQHF. The CDR3 DNA follows: TGCGCCAGCAGCTTGGGGGACACTACCAATCAGCCCCAGCATTTT.

The rearrangement joins TRBV7-2 to TRBJ1-5; maybe TRBD1 (5 bases). V was pared by 6 bases and J by 5 bases, with 14 bases between. CDR1 SGHTA and CDR2 FQGNSA come from the germline V gene. This CDR3 contains 14 residues. CDR3 amino acids: CASRGQGSYQPQHF. The DNA of the CDR3 is TGTGCCAGCAGGGGTCAGGGATCGTATCAGCCCCAGCATTTT.

V usage is TRBV28 and J usage is TRBJ1-1; TRBD1 is a possible D gene (5 bases). Germline V gene lookup returns CDR1 MDHEN and CDR2 SYDVKM. This CDR3 region has 13 residues. Trimming stripped 11 bases from V and 6 bases from J, with 19 bases between. CDR3 amino acids: CAWGGMGLAEAFF. The CDR3 DNA sequence: TGTGCCTGGGGGGGTATGGGCTTGGCTGAAGCTTTCTTT.

The chain combines TRBV6-5 with TRBJ1-1, with D possibly being TRBD1 (6 bases). Germline CDR1 and CDR2: MNHEY and SVGAGI. Between the trimmed V and J ends, which lost 4 bases and 6 bases, there was a span of 15 bases. This CDR3 contains 14 residues. CDR3 in DNA: TGTGCCAGCAGTTCAAGGGGGACCCACTCTGAAGCTTTCTTT. Protein: CASSSRGTHSEAFF.

Notes on this clone: Other nucleotide sequences from this sample produce the same CDR3. The chain employs TRBV5-4 and TRBJ2-3; unclear D gene. The CDR3 loop spans 14 amino acids. The V gene's germline CDR1 is SGHNT and CDR2 YYREEE (reference sequence). V was clipped by 0 bases and J by 6 bases, with 11 bases between them. CDR3 sequence (DNA): TGTGCCAGCAGCTTGGGTTCCCACATCGATACGCAGTATTTT. The encoded protein is CASSLGSHIDTQYF.